The 17 T cell receptor beta chains listed next were all sequenced from one sample in a study of cytomegalovirus exposure and HLA in healthy donors. Researchers ran the PCR with 60 Vbeta and 13 Jbeta primers. Profiled with immunoSEQ multiplex PCR; TCRdb holds only in-frame clones, not every one. The profile covers 89,000 or so clones, with 60% to 80% appearing a single time and around 2% taken by the ten largest. What was sequenced was PBMCs. The source is a boy younger than 18 in good health and CMV-seronegative.

The CDR3 is CASSPAGGRKETQYF. The CDR3 DNA follows: TGTGCCAGCAGTCCAGCGGGGGGGAGAAAGGAGACCCAGTACTTC. The chain combines TRBV27 with TRBJ2-5; 10 bases are shared with TRBD2. In germline, CDR1 is MNHEY, CDR2 SMNVEV (reference sequence). With V trimmed by 5 bases and J by 5 bases, 8 bases remained unmatched. This CDR3 is 15 amino acids long.

V gene TRBV5-4 combines with J gene TRBJ1-2, with D perhaps matching TRBD1 (6 bases). CDR1 SGHNT and CDR2 YYREEE come from the germline V gene (reference sequence). Trimming cost V 0 bases and J 3 bases, with 9 bases left between them. This CDR3 is built from 14 residues. CDR3 protein: CASSLGTDYYGYTF. The CDR3 region has the DNA TGTGCCAGCAGCTTGGGGACAGACTACTATGGCTACACCTTC.

This chain uses TRBV28 with TRBJ1-5; 7 nucleotides line up with TRBD1. There are 13 residues in the CDR3. Germline lookup yields CDR1 MDHEN and CDR2 SYDVKM. The junction had 6 bases not matched to a gene; V was cut back by 6 bases and J by 7 bases. CDR3 DNA: TGTGCCAGCAGACAGGGGATTGGGCAGCCCCAGCATTTT. As protein: CASRQGIGQPQHF.

The V and J genes are TRBV29-1 and TRBJ2-2; 11 positions match TRBD2. This CDR3 comprises 17 residues. V trimming: 6 bases; J trimming: 4 bases; junction bases outside the gene matches: 13. CDR1 is SQVTM, CDR2 ANQGSEA, per germline. The CDR3 spells CSVPLWGLAGGTGELFF. Written as DNA, the CDR3 is TGCAGCGTCCCACTATGGGGTCTAGCGGGAGGCACCGGGGAGCTGTTTTTT.

This sequence joins TRBV30 and TRBJ2-1; 15 bases agree with TRBD2. Per the germline V gene, CDR1 is GTSNPN and CDR2 is SVGIG (reference sequence). The CDR3 contains 17 residues. J gave up 2 bases and V 0 bases, and 2 bases lay outside the gene matches. Here the CDR3 DNA reads TGTGCCTGGAGTGTAGGACTAGCGGGAGGGCCCTACAATGAGCAGTTCTTC. The encoded protein is CAWSVGLAGGPYNEQFF. Full variable domain (rest looked up from reference TRBV30 and TRBJ2-1): SQTIHQWPATLVQPVGSPLSLECTVEGTSNPNLYWYRQAAGRGLQLLFYSVGIGQISSEVPQNLSASRPQDRQFILSSKKLLLSDSGFYLCAWSVGLAGGPYNEQFFGPGTRLTVL.

This rearrangement joins TRBV4-1 to TRBJ1-4; weak D call: TRBD1 (6 bases). This CDR3 is built from 15 residues. Trimming took 3 bases from V and 6 from J, leaving 14 bases between them. Germline V gives CDR1 MGHRA, CDR2 YSYEKL. CDR3 loop: CASSHPDRWDEKLFF. The CDR3 coding sequence is TGCGCCAGCAGCCACCCCGACAGGTGGGATGAAAAACTGTTTTTT.

The chain carries TRBV28 and TRBJ2-1; possible D gene TRBD2, 6 bases. Per the germline V gene, CDR1 is MDHEN and CDR2 is SYDVKM. This CDR3 contains 16 residues. Trimming stripped 5 bases from V and 5 bases from J, with 19 bases between. CDR3 bases: TGTGCCAGCAGTCCCCTCCTCTTAGCGGTTGACAATGAGCAGTTCTTC. Residues: CASSPLLLAVDNEQFF.

The chain recombines TRBV9 with TRBJ1-1, with TRBD1 identical over 9 bases. The V and J ends lost 0 bases and 0 bases, in that order; junction bases with no gene match: 3. This CDR3 comprises 16 residues. CDR1 and CDR2 (germline): SGDLS, YYNGEE. CDR3 nucleotides: TGTGCCAGCAGCGTAGGGCGGGACAGGGTGAACACTGAAGCTTTCTTT. Protein sequence: CASSVGRDRVNTEAFF.

This chain links TRBV18 with TRBJ1-2; TRBD1 is a possible D gene (5 bases). This CDR3 is 14 amino acids long. Between the trimmed V and J ends, which lost 3 bases and 5 bases, there was a span of 13 bases. Germline CDR1 KGHSH, CDR2 LQKENI. The CDR3 protein is CASSPGGIEYGYTF. The CDR3 DNA reads as TGTGCCAGCTCACCGGGGGGTATAGAGTATGGCTACACCTTC.

The chain joins TRBV10-2 to TRBJ1-1, with 10 positions matching TRBD1. V shed 8 bases, J shed 1 base, and the junction held 4 bases outside the gene matches. This CDR3 is 14 amino acids long. The V gene's germline CDR1 is WSHSY and CDR2 SAAADI. CDR3 sequence reads: CASHRDRGNTEAFF. Here the CDR3 DNA reads TGCGCCAGCCACCGGGACAGGGGGAACACTGAAGCTTTCTTT.

The rearrangement joins TRBV9 to TRBJ1-3; TRBD1 is a possible D gene (5 bases). This CDR3 spans 13 amino acids. V lost 8 bases and J lost 0, with 9 bases in between. The germline CDR1 and CDR2 sequences are SGDLS and YYNGEE. CDR3 region: CASRQSSGNTIYF. The CDR3, as DNA: TGTGCCAGTCGACAGAGCTCTGGAAACACCATATATTTT.

This clone was seen once. This rearrangement joins TRBV28 to TRBJ1-2; 7 bases are a match to TRBD1. The junction had 4 bases not matched to a gene; V was cut back by 0 bases and J by 6 bases. The CDR3 length is 14 residues. The germline gives CDR1 MDHEN, CDR2 SYDVKM. CDR3 coding DNA: TGTGCCAGCAGTTTATGGGGCAGGGGGAATGGCTACACCTTC. Amino acids: CASSLWGRGNGYTF.

The chain links TRBV14 to TRBJ1-4; D unresolved. The germline V gene encodes CDR1 SGHDN and CDR2 FVKESK. There are 15 residues in the CDR3. Trimming took 8 bases from V and 3 from J, leaving 16 bases between them. CDR3 amino acids: CASSAFRGSNEKLFF. The CDR3, as DNA: TGTGCCAGCTCCGCTTTTAGAGGTTCTAATGAAAAACTGTTTTTT.

This chain links TRBV14 with TRBJ2-7, with 7 bases that match TRBD1. This CDR3 contains 15 residues. Germline loops: CDR1 SGHDN, CDR2 FVKESK. V gave up 1 base and J gave up 2 bases; unmatched junction bases: 5. The DNA for the CDR3 is TGTGCCAGCAGCCAAGCGACAGGGAGTACCTACGAGCAGTACTTC. Protein sequence: CASSQATGSTYEQYF.

The chain combines TRBV9 with TRBJ2-7, with 7 bases aligning to TRBD2. V gave up 4 bases and J gave up 7 bases; unmatched junction bases: 11. CDR1 and CDR2 (germline): SGDLS, YYNGEE. The CDR3 totals 14 residues. The CDR3 spells CASSPRGSWEEQYF. The CDR3 nucleotides are TGTGCCAGCAGCCCCCGCGGGAGCTGGGAGGAGCAGTACTTC.

Only a few counts were recorded for this clone. V gene TRBV6-5 combines with J gene TRBJ2-7; a weak D match, TRBD1 (6 bases). Deletions cut 4 bases from V and 1 base from J, with 11 bases between. The CDR3 totals 14 residues. The germline V gene has CDR1 MNHEY and CDR2 SVGAGI. CDR3 loop: CASSLVRGSYEQYF. Here the CDR3 DNA reads TGTGCCAGCAGTTTAGTTAGGGGGTCCTACGAGCAGTACTTC.

The J gene is TRBJ2-7, the V gene TRBV13, with no clear D. The CDR3 is 12 amino acids. Germline CDR1 PRHDT, CDR2 FYEKMQ (reference sequence). V shed 1 base and J shed 5 bases, with 6 bases lying between them. CDR3 coding DNA: TGTGCCAGCAGCTTAGCGAGTCACGAGCAGTACTTC. Encoded protein: CASSLASHEQYF.